This T cell receptor beta chain was observed in a study of cytomegalovirus exposure and HLA in healthy donors. Findings and caveats of the study: Immune exposure was documented only through CMV serostatus. Across donors, presence/absence analyses took sequencing depth to be roughly uniform.

On this clone itself: Its antigen remains unknown.

Trimming removed 0 bases from V and 7 bases from J; junction bases left unmatched: 11. CDR3 length: 17 amino acids. Looked up from germline, CDR1 is LGHNA and CDR2 is YNFKEQ. PCR amplification relied on 60 Vbeta primers (plus 13 Jbeta primers). Assay used: immunoSEQ multiplex PCR; TCRdb lists only in-frame clones, some missing. The listing records approximately 150,000 clones. This sequence joins TRBV4-2 and TRBJ2-2; 7 bases agree with TRBD2. This sequence was found in a woman between 45 and 65 years old in good health and CMV-seronegative. Material for sequencing was PBMCs. CDR3 protein: CASSQDLRGELSGELFF. DNA of the CDR3: TGTGCCAGCAGCCAAGATTTACGGGGGGAGTTGAGCGGGGAGCTGTTTTTT.